This T cell receptor beta chain was found in a study of OX40 agonist ivuxolimab in advanced cancers. Study results and limitations: CD4+ and CD8+ T cells in blood underwent clonal expansion by week 6 at 0.1 to 3.0 mg/kg.

Trimming took 0 bases from V and 5 from J, leaving 13 bases between them. The V gene's germline CDR1 is SGHDT and CDR2 YYEEEE. The CDR3 sequence is 15 residues long. About this clone: Antigen: not known.

Produced via immunoSEQ multiplex PCR; TCRdb's table is partial and in-frame only. The sample carries tens of thousands of clones, under 90% recorded once. This TCR derives from an adult with an advanced solid tumor such as melanoma, head and neck, liver or kidney cancer. The chain links TRBV5-6 to TRBJ2-3; unclear D gene. The material sequenced was CD4+ or CD8+ T cells sorted from blood, taken in a trial of the OX40 agonist ivuxolimab. The CDR3: CASSLGQTEVDTQYF. In nucleotides, the CDR3 is TGTGCCAGCAGCTTGGGGCAGACCGAGGTAGATACGCAGTATTTT.